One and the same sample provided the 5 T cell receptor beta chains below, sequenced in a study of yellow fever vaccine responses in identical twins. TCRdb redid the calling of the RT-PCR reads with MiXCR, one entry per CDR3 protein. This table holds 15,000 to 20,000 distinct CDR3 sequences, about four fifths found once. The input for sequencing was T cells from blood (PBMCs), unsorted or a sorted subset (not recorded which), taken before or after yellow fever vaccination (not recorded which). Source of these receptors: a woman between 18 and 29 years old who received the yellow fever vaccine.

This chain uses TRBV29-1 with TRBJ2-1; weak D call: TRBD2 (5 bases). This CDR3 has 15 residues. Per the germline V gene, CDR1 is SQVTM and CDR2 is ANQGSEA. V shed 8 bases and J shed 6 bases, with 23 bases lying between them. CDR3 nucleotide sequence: TGCAGCTTCCCGGTGGATGTAGGACTCTTCAATGAGCAGTTCTTC. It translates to CSFPVDVGLFNEQFF.

The CDR3 bases are TGTGCCAGCAGCTCTAGAGCCGATGAGCAGTTCTTC. This encodes CASSSRADEQFF. The chain uses TRBV11-1 and TRBJ2-1; D remains ambiguous. Germline CDR1 is SGHAT and CDR2 is FQDESV (reference sequence). The CDR3 extends over 12 amino acids. V lost 4 bases and J 8 bases, leaving 9 bases between the germline ends.

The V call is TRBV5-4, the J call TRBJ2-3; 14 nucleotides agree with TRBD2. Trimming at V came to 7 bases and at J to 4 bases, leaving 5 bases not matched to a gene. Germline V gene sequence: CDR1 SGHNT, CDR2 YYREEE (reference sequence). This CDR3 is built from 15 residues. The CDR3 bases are TGTGCCAGCCAGACTAGCGGGGGGGCCCCAGATACGCAGTATTTT. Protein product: CASQTSGGAPDTQYF.

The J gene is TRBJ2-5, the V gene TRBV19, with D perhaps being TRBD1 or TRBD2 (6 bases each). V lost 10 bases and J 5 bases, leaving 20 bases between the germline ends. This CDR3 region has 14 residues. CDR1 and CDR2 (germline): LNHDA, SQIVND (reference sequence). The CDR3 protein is CATTKGGFGETQYF. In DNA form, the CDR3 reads TGTGCCACTACAAAGGGGGGTTTCGGGGAGACCCAGTACTTC.

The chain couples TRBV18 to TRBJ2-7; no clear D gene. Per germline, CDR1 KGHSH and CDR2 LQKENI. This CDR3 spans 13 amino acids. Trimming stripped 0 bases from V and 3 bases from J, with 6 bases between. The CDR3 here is CASSPPGNYEQYF. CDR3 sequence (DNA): TGTGCCAGCTCACCACCGGGAAACTACGAGCAGTACTTC.